This T cell receptor beta chain was sequenced during a study of T cells in Graves' hyperthyroidism and ophthalmopathy (dated by TCRdb to about 2019). At the level of the whole study: To identify distinguishing TCR V-J signatures, a discovery cohort of around 100 patients was used, comprising some 45 with Graves' ophthalmopathy and 57 with stable Graves' hyperthyroidism. After sampling, hyperthyroidism patients received methimazole starting at 30 mg daily, and ophthalmopathy patients received high-dose intravenous methylprednisolone. In addition, the study compared T-cell repertoires in thyroid tissue and in blood from five or six Graves' hyperthyroidism patients. For training and testing, the 100 or so patients in the discovery cohort were randomly divided in a 7:3 ratio. Whether ophthalmopathy could be predicted prospectively was tested in an independent validation cohort made up of roughly 19 hyperthyroidism patients plus 17 patients who later progressed to ophthalmopathy. The paper describes TCR Vbeta CDR3 sequencing of 135 peripheral blood samples, made up of 40 to 45 ophthalmopathy patients, 70 to 80 hyperthyroidism patients and 17 progressor patients.

In its sample, this clonotype was seen once. Its recognized antigen is unknown. No qualities accompany the bases; no much larger clone lies one base away. One read alone provides weak support. Exclusion was applied to patients with uncontrolled infections, other autoimmune diseases, pregnancy or lactation. Clinical symptoms, serum thyroxine and TRAb, thyroid ultrasound, and orbital computed tomography formed the basis for the diagnoses. Total RNA was extracted with Trizol reagent, and quality was checked on an Agilent 2100 Bioanalyzer. What the research found in general, with its limitations: Sample size was not statistically predetermined, and blinding of investigators to group allocation was not performed. In validation, progression to ophthalmopathy was predicted by the model with approximately 67% sensitivity and roughly 76% specificity, a median of 6.5 months before onset. Blood samples also contained most of the expanded thyroid clonotypes (frequency above 0.001), which suggests that blood repertoires may reflect thyroid immune responses. Ophthalmopathy was separated from stable hyperthyroidism by a 13 V-J signature model, with approximately 90% sensitivity and about 81% specificity obtained in cross-validation and 80%/75% obtained in testing.

The CDR3 runs 12 residues from the cysteine to the phenylalanine. Only CDR3 DNA is held: 36 bases, read in frame from base 1. Via the germline V gene, CDR1 is SQVTM and CDR2 ANQGSEA. V trim: 8 bases; J trim: 7 bases; unmatched bases: 10. TCR beta CDR3 regions were amplified from RNA transcripts. For the first round of RT-PCR on the TCR CDR3, the HTBI primer set was used together with the Qiagen OneStep RT-PCR kit. A second multiplex PCR round built the libraries, followed by size selection and purification. Paired-end sequencing of the libraries was performed with 100 bp reads on an Illumina HiSeq2000. On the study's bioinformatics: SOAPnuke was used to process the raw data, removing reads that contained adapters or uncalled bases, had a mean Phred below 15, or lacked an exact match to the constant primer or identifier. COPE v1.2.5 was used to merge high-quality paired reads, and clonotypes were defined as unique nucleotide sequences. MiTCR v1.1 was used to align clonotypes to the IMGT TRBV, TRBD and TRBJ reference segments. Analysis was restricted to V-J combinations with a frequency above 0.0001, which covered over 98% of repertoires. A TCS score was defined as the ratio of F50 (clonal expansion) to E x V (chaos), with BLOSUM62-based TCRdist applied between CDR3 peptides within each V-J. Welch's t-statistics and random forest reduced 514 V-J features to 10 to 15, which were used in a naive Bayes classifier (R e1071). Thyroid-blood repertoire similarity was quantified with the Morisita-Horn index. TCRdb reprocessing: public reads trimmed at Q25 with fastp, clones called with MiXCR, in-frame beta chains kept. Duplicate CDR3 protein sequences are folded into a single record with the most common DNA and genes. These V and J calls are TCRdb output, not the study's own analysis. Here the sample has a few hundred thousand distinct CDR3 sequences; approximately 49% occur a single time. The ten largest clones capture about two fifths of the sample.

Recombination linked TRBV29-1 to TRBJ1-2; 7 middle bases align to TRBD1. The sequenced sample consisted of peripheral blood or thyroid tissue (not recorded which). The sequence was obtained from an adult woman with Graves' disease, either hyperthyroidism or ophthalmopathy (not recorded which). The CDR3 protein is CSQEETGFGYTF. The base sequence is TGCAGCCAAGAAGAGACAGGGTTTGGCTACACCTTC.